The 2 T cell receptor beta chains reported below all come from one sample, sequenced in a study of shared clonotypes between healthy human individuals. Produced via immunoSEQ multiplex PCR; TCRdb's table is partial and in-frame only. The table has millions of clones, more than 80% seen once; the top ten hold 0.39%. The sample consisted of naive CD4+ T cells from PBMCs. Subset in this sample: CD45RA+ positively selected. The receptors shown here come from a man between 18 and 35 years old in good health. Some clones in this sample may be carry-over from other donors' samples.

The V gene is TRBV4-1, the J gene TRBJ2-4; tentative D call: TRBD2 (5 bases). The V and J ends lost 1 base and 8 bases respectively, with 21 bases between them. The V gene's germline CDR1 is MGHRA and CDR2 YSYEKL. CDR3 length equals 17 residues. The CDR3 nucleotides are TGCGCCAGCAGCCAAGCCCCCGCATCGGTCCGAGGGCACATTCAGTACTTC. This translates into CASSQAPASVRGHIQYF.

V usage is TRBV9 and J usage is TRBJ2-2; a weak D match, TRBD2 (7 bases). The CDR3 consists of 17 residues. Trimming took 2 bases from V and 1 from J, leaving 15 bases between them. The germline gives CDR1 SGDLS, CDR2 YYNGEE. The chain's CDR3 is CASSVQGGARNTGELFF. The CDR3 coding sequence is TGTGCCAGCAGCGTTCAAGGGGGGGCCAGGAACACCGGGGAGCTGTTTTTT.